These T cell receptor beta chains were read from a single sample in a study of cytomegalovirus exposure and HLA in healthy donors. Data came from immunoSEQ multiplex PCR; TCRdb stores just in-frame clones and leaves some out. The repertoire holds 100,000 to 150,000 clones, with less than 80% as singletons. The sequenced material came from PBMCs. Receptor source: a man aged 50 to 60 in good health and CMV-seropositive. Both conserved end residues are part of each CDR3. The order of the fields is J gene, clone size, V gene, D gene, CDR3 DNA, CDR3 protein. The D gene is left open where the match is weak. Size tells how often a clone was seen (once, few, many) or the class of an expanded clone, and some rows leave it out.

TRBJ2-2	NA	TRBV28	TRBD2	TGTGCCAGCAGTTTAGACGGGAGGGCCACCGGGGAGCTGTTTTTT	CASSLDGRATGELFF
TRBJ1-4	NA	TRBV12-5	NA	TGTGCTAGTGGTTTTCCGCTGGGCAGCCGAAAACTGTTTTTT	CASGFPLGSRKLFF
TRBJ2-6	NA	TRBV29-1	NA	TGCAGCGCCGGGGGTTCCAGCTCTGGGGCCAACGTCCTGACTTTC	CSAGGSSSGANVLTF
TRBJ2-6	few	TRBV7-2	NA	TGTGCCAGCAGCTTGACCAGGGCTGGGGCCAACGTCCTGACTTTC	CASSLTRAGANVLTF
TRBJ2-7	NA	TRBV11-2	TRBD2	TGTGCCAGCAGCTTAGAAGCGGGAGAGATCTACGAGCAGTACTTC	CASSLEAGEIYEQYF
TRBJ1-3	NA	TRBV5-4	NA	TGTGCCAGCAGCTTGTTCGCGGGAAACACCATATATTTT	CASSLFAGNTIYF
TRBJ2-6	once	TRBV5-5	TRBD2	TGTGCCAGCAGCTTGCTCGGGGGGGCCTCTGGGGCCAACGTCCTGACTTTC	CASSLLGGASGANVLTF
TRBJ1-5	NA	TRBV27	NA	TGTGCCAGCAGTTCGAGAGGCCTTGGCAATCAGCCCCAGCATTTT	CASSSRGLGNQPQHF
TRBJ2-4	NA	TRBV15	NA	TGTGCCACCAGCAGAGAATCGACTAGGGGTAACATTCAGTACTTC	CATSRESTRGNIQYF
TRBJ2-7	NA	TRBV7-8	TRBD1	TGTGCCAGCAGCCCCCTGTCCGGGACAGCGTACGAGCAGTACTTC	CASSPLSGTAYEQYF
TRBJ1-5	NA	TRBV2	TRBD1	TGTGCCAGCAGTGTTGGACAGGGTAAATATCAGCCCCAGCATTTT	CASSVGQGKYQPQHF
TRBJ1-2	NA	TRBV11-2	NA	TGTGCCAGCAGCTTAGACCGGAACTATGGCTACACCTTC	CASSLDRNYGYTF
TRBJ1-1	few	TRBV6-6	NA	TGTGCCAGCACGCGGGGGGCGGGTGGTAACACTGAAGCTTTCTTT	CASTRGAGGNTEAFF
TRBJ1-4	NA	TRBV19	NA	TGTGCCAGTAATGGGCTGGGCTATGAAAAACTGTTTTTT	CASNGLGYEKLFF
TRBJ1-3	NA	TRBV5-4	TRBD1	TGTGCCAGCAGCCGGACAGGAGGCACCATATATTTT	CASSRTGGTIYF
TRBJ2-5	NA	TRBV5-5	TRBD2	TGTGCCAGCAGCCTCAGACTAGCGGGGGACTGGGGGTACTTC	CASSLRLAGDWGYF
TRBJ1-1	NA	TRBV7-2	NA	TGTGCCAGCAGCTTAGTACAGGTGAACACTGAAGCTTTCTTT	CASSLVQVNTEAFF
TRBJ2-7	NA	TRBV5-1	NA	TGCGCCAGCAGCTTGGTCCCTAAGGGGGGGCCCTACGAGCAGTACTTC	CASSLVPKGGPYEQYF
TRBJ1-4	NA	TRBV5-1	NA	TGCGCCAGCAGCTTTATCGGCGGAGCTAATGAAAAACTGTTTTTT	CASSFIGGANEKLFF
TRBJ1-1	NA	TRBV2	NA	TGTGCCAGCAGATTACAGGGTAACTTCGACACTGAAGCTTTCTTT	CASRLQGNFDTEAFF
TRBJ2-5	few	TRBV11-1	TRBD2	TGTGCCAGCAGCCGCGGGGGAAGTTTGGAGACCCAGTACTTC	CASSRGGSLETQYF
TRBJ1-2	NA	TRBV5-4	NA	TGTGCCAGCAGCCCCGCCCCCGGTTATGGCTACACCTTC	CASSPAPGYGYTF
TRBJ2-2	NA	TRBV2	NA	TGTGCCAGCAGTGGGCTGTACACCGGGGAGCTGTTTTTT	CASSGLYTGELFF
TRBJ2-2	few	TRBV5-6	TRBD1	TGTGCCAGCAGCTTGAATGGACAGGCCCCCACCGGGGAGCTGTTTTTT	CASSLNGQAPTGELFF
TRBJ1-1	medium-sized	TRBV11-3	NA	TGTGCCAGCAGCTTAGATCCAGGCATGAACACTGAAGCTTTCTTT	CASSLDPGMNTEAFF
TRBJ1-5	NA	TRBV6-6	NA	TGTGCCAGCAGGCGGCGGGGGGATCAGCCCCAGCATTTT	CASRRRGDQPQHF
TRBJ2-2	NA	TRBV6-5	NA	TGTGCCAGCAGTAACCGGGTCTACACCGGGGAGCTGTTTTTT	CASSNRVYTGELFF
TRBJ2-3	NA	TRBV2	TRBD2	TGTGCCAGCAGTGATAGCGGGGGCCACACAGATACGCAGTATTTT	CASSDSGGHTDTQYF
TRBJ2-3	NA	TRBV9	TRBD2	TGTGCCAGCAGCCCGACTAGCGGGGGACCCAATACGCAGTATTTT	CASSPTSGGPNTQYF
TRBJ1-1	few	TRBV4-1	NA	TGCGCCAGCAGCCAAGACCTCAGTGCGAACACTGAAGCTTTCTTT	CASSQDLSANTEAFF
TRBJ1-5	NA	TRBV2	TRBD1	TGTGCCAGCAACCCGGGACAGGGGGGGAGCAATCAGCCCCAGCATTTT	CASNPGQGGSNQPQHF
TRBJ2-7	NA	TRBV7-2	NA	TGTGCCAGCAGCTTGGGGGGAAATTCCGGGCAGTACTTC	CASSLGGNSGQYF
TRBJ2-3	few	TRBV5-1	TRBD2	TGCGCCAGCAGCTTGGGAACCCTGGCGGGAGGGCCGACAGATACGCAGTATTTT	CASSLGTLAGGPTDTQYF
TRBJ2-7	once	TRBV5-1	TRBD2	TGCGCCAGCAGCTTGGCTACGGGCGGGGACTACGAAGGGCAGTACTTC	CASSLATGGDYEGQYF
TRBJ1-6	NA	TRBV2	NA	TGTGCCAGCAGTACCCAGGGAAAGTATAATTCACCCCTCCACTTT	CASSTQGKYNSPLHF
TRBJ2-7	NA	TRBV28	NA	TGTGCCAGCAGTTTATGGGGGGCCCACGAGCAGTACTTC	CASSLWGAHEQYF
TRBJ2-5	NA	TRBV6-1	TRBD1	TGTGCCAGCAGTGAACCCAGGGGGCTAGAGACCCAGTACTTC	CASSEPRGLETQYF
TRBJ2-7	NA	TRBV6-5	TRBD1	TGTGCCAGCTCCGCCGGACAGGCGGGCTACGAGCAGTACTTC	CASSAGQAGYEQYF
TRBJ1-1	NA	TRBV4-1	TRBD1	TGCGCCAGCAGCCTTCCCGGACAGGGTAGAGCTTTCTTT	CASSLPGQGRAFF
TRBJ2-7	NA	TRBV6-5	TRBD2	TGTGCCAGCAGTGAGACTAGCGGTGGATACGAGCAGTACTTC	CASSETSGGYEQYF
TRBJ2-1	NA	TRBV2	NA	TGTGCCAGCAAGGGGGACGGGCGGCAGTTCTTC	CASKGDGRQFF
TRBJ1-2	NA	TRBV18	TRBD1	TGTGCCAGCTCACCCGGACAGGGGCCGCGCTACACCTTC	CASSPGQGPRYTF
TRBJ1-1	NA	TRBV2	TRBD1	TGTGCCAGCAGGGTGAAGGGGGCGTTAGGGTCTGAAGCTTTCTTT	CASRVKGALGSEAFF
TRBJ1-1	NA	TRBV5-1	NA	TGCGCCAGCAGCTTAAGACCGGGGGTAGGGAACACTGAAGCTTTCTTT	CASSLRPGVGNTEAFF
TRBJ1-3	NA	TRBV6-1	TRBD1	TGTGCCAGCAGTGAACAGGCAGGGGGCGCGGGGTCTGGAAACACCATATATTTT	CASSEQAGGAGSGNTIYF
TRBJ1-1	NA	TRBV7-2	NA	TGTGCCAGCAGCTTCAAGGGGGGGGTGGCTGAAGCTTTCTTT	CASSFKGGVAEAFF
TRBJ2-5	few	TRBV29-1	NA	TGCAGCGTGGCGGGGACAGAGCAAGAGACCCAGTACTTC	CSVAGTEQETQYF
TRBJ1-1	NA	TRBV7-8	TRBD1	TGTGCCAGCAGCCCTCGACAGGGAAACGCTGAAGCTTTCTTT	CASSPRQGNAEAFF
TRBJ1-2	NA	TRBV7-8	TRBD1	TGTGCCAGCAGCGGGCCAGGGGGCGCGGTGAGGTTGGGCTACACCTTC	CASSGPGGAVRLGYTF
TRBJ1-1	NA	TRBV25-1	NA	TGTGCCAGCAGGGATCAAAGGGGGGGGTTGTGGCCTGAAGCTTTCTTT	CASRDQRGGLWPEAFF
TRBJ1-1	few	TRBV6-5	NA	TGTGCCAGCAGCCCGGGAGGGCTGGGCACTGAAGCTTTCTTT	CASSPGGLGTEAFF
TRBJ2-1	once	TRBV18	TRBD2	TGTGCCAGCTCACCACCAACTAGCGGGAGAACCTACAATGAGCAGTTCTTC	CASSPPTSGRTYNEQFF
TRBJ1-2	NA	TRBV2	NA	TGTGCCAGCAGTGAGACAGAGATTCCGGGCTATGGCTACACCTTC	CASSETEIPGYGYTF
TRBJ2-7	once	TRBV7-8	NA	TGTGCCAGCAGCTACCTCAGGGGAAGCTCCTACGAGCAGTACTTC	CASSYLRGSSYEQYF
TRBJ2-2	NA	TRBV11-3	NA	TGTGCCAGCAGGTCGGGTCCAGCGGCCACCGGGGAGCTGTTTTTT	CASRSGPAATGELFF